This section outlines one TCR beta chain sequence together with its context. Its antigen specificity is not known. No base quality information exists; no much larger clone differs at one position. The data originate from a study of blood T cell repertoires in COVID-19 (dated by TCRdb to the early 2020s). With respect to the entire study: Samples from collaborators originated in the United States, Italy and Spain and spanned both the acute and convalescent phases of COVID-19. The prospective study material was composed of cDNA or gDNA derived from T cells, B-cell-depleted T cells, or PBMCs. Deeply sampled blood TCRbeta repertoires from subjects exposed to, actively infected with, or recovered from COVID-19 were included in the dataset. The repertoires were released in a freely available public database intended as a resource for research on the immune response to SARS-CoV-2. Samples were obtained from the ongoing ImmuneRACE study (first 160 participants) and from some 1,200 subjects provided by 6 global collaborators. Nearly every sample came with metadata listing a de-identified subject ID, COVID-19 status, age in years and sex. HLA class I and class II types, where available, came from metadata supplied by the sample provider rather than from assay-based typing. Study-wide conclusions, independent of this receptor: How much clinical and demographic metadata was included differed by source and by participant, and the metadata was provided uncurated.

TCRbeta CDR3 regions were amplified from genomic DNA using the immunoSEQ Assay, a bias-controlled multiplex PCR. In the authors' own workflow: The number of nucleated cells in each sample was estimated by amplification of reference gene primers within the assay. To quantify the absolute abundance of each unique TCRbeta CDR3 rearrangement, sequence reads were collapsed and filtered. For each sample, productive Simpson clonality was calculated as the square root of Simpson's diversity index over productive rearrangements. TCRdb provides this immuneACCESS table in a form limited to in-frame rearrangements. Some clones are lacking; in checked studies, under half of them reflect an unresolved V gene, and why the rest are absent is not known. That table furnishes V, J and clone size, whereas the DNA furnished D and trimming. The sample table lists 80,000 or so clones, over 75% of them with a count of one. The top ten clonotypes cover around 12% of the sample.

Each collaborating institution followed its own protocols to collect whole blood in K2EDTA tubes. For TCRbeta analysis, collaborators shipped samples in one of three forms: frozen whole blood, isolated PBMCs, or DNA extracted from either of those sample types. From its cysteine to its phenylalanine, the CDR3 spans 15 amino acids. Only the CDR3 DNA stays, 45 bases, in frame from base 1. Based on the germline V gene (reference sequence), the CDR1 and CDR2 sequences are LNHNV and YYDKDF. Trimming accounts for 3 bases at V and 5 bases at J, while the number of junction bases matched to no gene is 6. The sequencing input was peripheral blood. The chain is encoded by TRBV15 joined to TRBJ1-4; the junction holds 7 bases that match TRBD1. The receptor was isolated from a man aged 80 or over with acute or convalescent COVID-19. The DNA sequence is given as TGTGCCACCAGCAGCGGCGGGACAGCAAATGAAAAACTGTTTTTT. It is translated as CATSSGGTANEKLFF.